This paragraph reports one TCR beta chain. Its antigen has not been determined. Base qualities were left out, and no much larger clone turns up one base away. This record comes from a study of fetal regulatory T cell absence and autoimmunity (dated by TCRdb to the late 2010s). With respect to the entire study: Exocrine pancreas autoimmunity was observed in the IPEX patients in the absence of clinical diabetes.

Genomic DNA from frozen pancreas tissue was processed for repertoire sequencing. The DNeasy Blood and Tissue Kit was used to extract roughly 1.8-3 ug of genomic DNA from either umbilical cord blood or frozen pancreas. On the immunoSEQ human TCRbeta survey platform, a two-step multiplex PCR amplified and barcoded the TCRbeta CDR3 regions. Sequencing of the libraries was done on Illumina instruments, and IgH was sequenced in parallel from the same samples. In the paper's pipeline: Raw reads were filtered against IMGT V, D, J definitions and binned by a nearest-neighbor algorithm to remove PCR and sequencing errors. Clones were defined as identical nucleotide sequences, and differential abundance between tissues was assessed by per-clone Fisher exact tests with a pFDR threshold of p<0.01. Clones with frequencies too low for statistical inference were excluded by a minimum inclusion filter of 10 in either sample. Pairwise clonal comparisons used the immunoSEQ Analyzer, and gene family usage was assessed with IMGT tools. Entries here come from immuneACCESS through TCRdb and include only in-frame sequences with V and J called. Some clones fail to appear in such tables; in the studies checked, an unresolved V gene covers under half of the shortfall, and the cause of the remainder is unknown. V, J and clone size were drawn from that table, and D and trimming were deduced from the DNA. The sample table lists more than 85,000 clones, 60% to 80% of them with a count of one. Roughly 2% of the sample rests with the top ten.

What the research found in general, with its limitations: Significant oligoclonal enrichment of the TCR compartment was observed in pancreas versus cord blood, with some top clones enriched more than 80-fold. Cord blood and pancreas had broadly similar TRB gene family usage, which resembled published neonatal and adult repertoires. The oligoclonal enrichment was interpreted as supporting antigen-driven autoimmunity in the pancreas before birth in IPEX syndrome.

The sample was pancreas tissue. This TCR was recovered from a male donor with IPEX syndrome.

In nucleotide form, the sequence is TGTGCCAGCAGCTTATCCCAAGACACCGGGGAGCTGTTTTTT. It is translated as CASSLSQDTGELFF. The chain is made from TRBV13 and TRBJ2-2; the D gene cannot be named for sure. The CDR3 runs 14 amino acids, cysteine and phenylalanine included. Kept here is only the CDR3 DNA, which spans 42 bases and is read in frame from base 1. The CDR1 and CDR2 encoded by the germline V gene (reference sequence) are PRHDT and FYEKMQ. V drops 2 bases and J drops 3 bases, leaving 7 bases in between.